Following are 20 T cell receptor delta chains from one sample sequenced in a study of gamma-delta T cells after stem cell transplantation. TCRdb reapplied CATT to the RT-PCR reads. The sample includes 15,000 to 19,000 delta-chain clones, over 8% of them seen just once. The sample comprised gamma-delta T cells. The receptors shown here come from a human donor. It is not recorded whose cells these are; they may come from a transplant donor.

This clone was observed at least ten times. The rearrangement links TRDV2 to TRDJ1; 11 bases line up with TRDD3. Losses at the gene ends were 4 bases for V and 0 bases for J; bases not matched to a gene: 15. Per germline, CDR1 GEAIGNYY and CDR2 EKD. This CDR3 comprises 19 residues. The CDR3 bases are TGTGCCTGTGAACCTGGAATGGGGGATACGCGGAGGTACACCGATAAACTCATCTTT. Protein product: CACEPGMGDTRRYTDKLIF.

This clone appeared a few times. A junction end diverges from the germline sequence, so it may reflect a read error. This chain links TRDV2 with TRDJ1; TRDD3 aligns across 9 bases. CDR1 is GEAIGNYY, CDR2 EKD, per germline. The CDR3 loop spans 19 amino acids. This CDR3 reads CACDTLGLGDGVPTDNLIF. CDR3 sequence (DNA): TGTGCCTGTGACACTCTGGGGCTGGGGGATGGTGTCCCCACCGATAACCTCATCTTT.

This clone has just a few counts. The rearrangement links TRDV3 to TRDJ1, with TRDD3 identical over 10 bases. Trimming at V came to 4 bases and at J to 1 base, leaving 15 bases not matched to a gene. The CDR3 runs to 17 residues. Germline loops: CDR1 TVYSNPD, CDR2 GDNSRS (reference sequence). The CDR3 reads CACSTQEDWGITDKLIF. The CDR3 coding sequence is TGTGCCTGTTCGACCCAGGAGGACTGGGGGATCACCGATAAACTCATCTTT.

This clone was seen a handful of times. TCRdb's listed protein matches a much larger clone and diverges from this DNA's translation at residue 8, likely through a read error; the protein shown comes from the DNA. The genes are TRDV1 and TRDJ2, with D possibly being TRDD1 (6 bases). The CDR3 is 19 amino acids. Germline assignment: CDR1 TSWWSYY and CDR2 QGS. Trimming shortened V by 7 bases and J by 3 bases, and 27 bases separated the two germline ends. The CDR3 nucleotides are TGTGCTCTTGCCAAAATAGGGGCCCGTAGTGTTGGGGTGACAGCACAACTCTTCTTT. Residues: CALAKIGARSVGVTAQLFF.

This clone was observed a handful of times. The protein recorded in TCRdb matches a much larger clone and deviates from this DNA's translation at residue 7, suggesting a read error; the protein here is obtained by translating the DNA. The V gene is TRDV1, the J gene TRDJ1; D not certain. Germline V gives CDR1 TSWWSYY, CDR2 QGS. The ends were cut back, 5 bases at V and 3 bases at J, with 22 bases in the middle. CDR3 size: 17 residues. CDR3 loop: CALGKRFTFRASDKLIF. CDR3 coding DNA: TGTGCTCTTGGGAAACGATTCACATTTCGGGCTTCCGATAAACTCATCTTT.

The chain couples TRDV2 to TRDJ3, with 8 bases aligning to TRDD3. The CDR3 runs 20 residues. Germline lookup yields CDR1 GEAIGNYY and CDR2 EKD. J was trimmed by 18 bases and V by 1 base; bases with no gene match: 28. The CDR3 reads CACDTPDGGSSSCDSRPMFF. CDR3 in DNA: TGTGCCTGTGACACTCCCGATGGGGGATCCTCCTCCTGTGACAGCCGCCCGATGTTTTTC.

This clone is medium-sized within its sample. This same CDR3 is encoded by further DNA sequences in the sample. This chain uses TRDV3 with TRDJ1; no clear D gene. Deletions cut 4 bases from V and 0 bases from J, with 18 bases between. The CDR3 has 15 residues. Germline V gene lookup returns CDR1 TVYSNPD and CDR2 GDNSRS (reference sequence). The CDR3 region has the DNA TGTGCCTGTTCACGCCGTCCGCTGTACACCGATAAACTCATCTTT. Amino acid sequence: CACSRRPLYTDKLIF.

With respect to this clone: TCRdb's listed protein matches a much larger clone and diverges from this DNA's translation at residue 18, likely through a read error; the protein shown comes from the DNA. This chain links TRDV1 with TRDJ1; D might be TRDD2 or TRDD3, each matching 6 bases. CDR3 length: 20 amino acids. Germline values: CDR1 TSWWSYY, CDR2 QGS. The CDR3 bases are TGTGCTCTTGGGGAAAGTGGTGGGTCCTACGGGGACTGGGAGGCCGATAAACCCATCTTT. This encodes CALGESGGSYGDWEADKPIF.

Points on this clone: At one of its ends the junction is not consistent with the germline gene, which may arise from a read error. The gene calls are TRDV2 and TRDJ3; no clear D. CDR1 GEAIGNYY and CDR2 EKD come from the germline V gene. The CDR3 covers 18 residues. As DNA, the CDR3 is TGTGCCTGTGACACTGTGGTGAGTCCCTCCTTTTACACCCTACAGATGTTTTTC. It encodes CACDTVVSPSFYTLQMFF.

In regard to this clone: The translation of this DNA and the TCRdb protein of a much larger clone differ at residue 18, probably owing to a read error; the protein shown here is translated from the DNA. This chain joins TRDV2 and TRDJ1; 13 nucleotides agree with TRDD3. This CDR3 is built from 19 residues. From germline, CDR1 is GEAIGNYY and CDR2 EKD. CDR3 sequence reads: CACDPVLGDTPPSTDKLTF. CDR3 DNA sequence: TGTGCCTGTGACCCCGTACTGGGGGATACGCCCCCCTCAACCGATAAACTCACCTTT.

This clone was found many times. TCRdb's listed protein matches a much larger clone and diverges from this DNA's translation at residue 13, likely through a read error; the protein shown comes from the DNA. The chain combines TRDV2 with TRDJ1, with 10 bases identical to TRDD3. This CDR3 region has 18 residues. Germline loops: CDR1 GEAIGNYY, CDR2 EKD. The V segment lost 2 bases and the J segment 3 bases; nucleotides outside the gene matches: 14. The chain's CDR3 is CACDRGGDTRSYPDKLIF. The CDR3 region has the DNA TGTGCCTGTGACAGAGGGGGGGATACGCGATCTTACCCCGATAAACTCATCTTT.

The sample holds a few counts of this clone. The protein TCRdb gives is from a much larger clone and does not agree with this DNA's translation at residue 3, likely a read error; the protein shown here comes from the DNA. The gene calls are TRDV2 and TRDJ1; D not certain. The CDR3 runs 17 residues. Germline assignment: CDR1 GEAIGNYY and CDR2 EKD. The CDR3 reads CASDTLGSALDTDKLIF. CDR3 nucleotides: TGTGCCAGTGACACCCTCGGGTCCGCCCTTGACACCGATAAACTCATCTTT.

In this sample, this clone turned up a few times. V usage is TRDV2 and J usage is TRDJ1, with D possibly TRDD2 on 6 matching bases. Trimming took 0 bases from V and 4 from J, leaving 29 bases between them. The CDR3 loop spans 20 amino acids. Germline V lookup: CDR1 GEAIGNYY, CDR2 EKD. The chain's CDR3 is CACDTVPSHLVSENGDKLIF. The CDR3 nucleotides read TGTGCCTGTGACACCGTTCCTTCCCACTTGGTATCGGAAAATGGCGATAAACTCATCTTT.

For this clone: The protein TCRdb lists belongs to a much larger clone and differs from this DNA's translation at residue 3, which points to a read error; the protein shown is made from the DNA. The chain uses TRDV2 and TRDJ1, with a possible D match to TRDD3 (6 bases). CDR1 is GEAIGNYY, CDR2 EKD, per germline. CDR3 length equals 13 residues. The CDR3 loop reads CAGDTWDWEELIF. The CDR3 coding sequence is TGTGCCGGTGACACTTGGGACTGGGAGGAACTCATCTTT.

This clone was recorded a few times. The chain recombines TRDV2 with TRDJ3; 8 bases align to TRDD3. V trimming: 0 bases; J trimming: 19 bases; junction bases outside the gene matches: 25. The germline V gene has CDR1 GEAIGNYY and CDR2 EKD. This CDR3 is built from 19 residues. The CDR3 sequence is CACDTGRGDSSWDTRNMFF. The DNA for the CDR3 is TGTGCCTGTGACACCGGAAGGGGGGATAGCTCCTGGGACACCCGAAACATGTTTTTC.

This clone occurred a few times. The rearrangement joins TRDV2 to TRDJ1; no definite D call. This CDR3 has 17 amino acids. Per the germline V gene, CDR1 is GEAIGNYY and CDR2 is EKD. Trimming cost V 4 bases and J 0 bases, with 20 bases left between them. The CDR3 region is CACEAREEGSYTDKLIF. CDR3 sequence (DNA): TGTGCCTGTGAGGCACGGGAGGAGGGCTCGTACACCGATAAACTCATCTTT.

Notes on this clone: Other nucleotide sequences in the sample specify the same CDR3. CDR3 residues: CAFSKLGRCWGYPLWTDKLIF. CDR3 DNA sequence: TGTGCCTTTAGTAAGCTGGGAAGATGTTGGGGATACCCTTTGTGGACCGATAAACTCATCTTT. The V and J genes are TRDV3 and TRDJ1; TRDD3 matches 8 bases. The length of the CDR3 is 21 residues. The germline CDR1 and CDR2 sequences are TVYSNPD and GDNSRS (reference sequence). The V gene end was trimmed by 0 bases and the J gene end by 2 bases; junction bases not matched to a gene: 26.

On this clone: This likely traces to a read error, being one base from a far larger clone. The sample holds other DNA sequences that translate to the same CDR3. V usage is TRDV2 and J usage is TRDJ1, with TRDD3 identical over 7 bases. CDR1 is GEAIGNYY, CDR2 EKD, per germline. Losses at the gene ends were 0 bases for V and 4 bases for J; bases not matched to a gene: 10. The CDR3 extends over 16 amino acids. The CDR3 spells CACDTVGDSMGDKLIF. The CDR3 DNA sequence: TGTGCCTGTGACACCGTAGGGGATAGCATGGGCGATAAACTCATCTTT.

As concerns this clone: This DNA's translation and the protein TCRdb lists, from a much larger clone, do not match at residue 16, likely due to a read error; the protein shown is translated from the DNA. The chain combines TRDV2 with TRDJ1; 13 nucleotides align to TRDD3. Per germline, CDR1 GEAIGNYY and CDR2 EKD. The CDR3 spans 18 residues. The CDR3 region is CACDTLKLLGDTTDKFIF. The CDR3, as DNA: TGTGCCTGTGACACCCTAAAATTACTGGGGGATACGACCGATAAATTCATCTTT.

This clone was seen a few times. TCRdb shows a much larger clone's protein in place of this DNA's translation, and the two differ at residue 5, likely through a read error; the protein shown is translated from the DNA. The J gene is TRDJ1, the V gene TRDV2, with D uncertain. This CDR3 has 19 residues. With 3 bases removed from V and 6 bases from J, the gap between germline ends came to 31 bases. Looked up from germline, CDR1 is GEAIGNYY and CDR2 is EKD. The CDR3 DNA reads as TGTGCCTGTGACGAAGTTGGTCAGACGGACGCCGATCCCTCCCATAAACTCATCTTT. It yields the protein CACDEVGQTDADPSHKLIF.